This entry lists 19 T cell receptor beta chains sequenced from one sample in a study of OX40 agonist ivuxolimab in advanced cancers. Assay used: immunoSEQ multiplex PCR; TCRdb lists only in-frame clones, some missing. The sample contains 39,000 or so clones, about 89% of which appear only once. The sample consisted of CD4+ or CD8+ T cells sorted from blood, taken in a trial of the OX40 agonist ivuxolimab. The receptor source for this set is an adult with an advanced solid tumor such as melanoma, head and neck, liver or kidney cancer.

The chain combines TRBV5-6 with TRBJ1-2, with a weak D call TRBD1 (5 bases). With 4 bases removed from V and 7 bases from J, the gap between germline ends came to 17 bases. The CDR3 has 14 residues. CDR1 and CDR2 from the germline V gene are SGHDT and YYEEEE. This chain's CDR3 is CASSLGQRGAGYTF. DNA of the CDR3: TGTGCCAGCAGCCTCGGGCAGAGAGGGGCTGGCTACACCTTC.

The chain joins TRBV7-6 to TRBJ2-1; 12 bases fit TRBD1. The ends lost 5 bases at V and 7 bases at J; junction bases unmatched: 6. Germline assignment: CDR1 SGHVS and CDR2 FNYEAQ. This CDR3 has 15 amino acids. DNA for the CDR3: TGTGCCAGCAGCCAACGGGACAGGGGGCTTAATGAGCAGTTCTTC. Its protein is CASSQRDRGLNEQFF.

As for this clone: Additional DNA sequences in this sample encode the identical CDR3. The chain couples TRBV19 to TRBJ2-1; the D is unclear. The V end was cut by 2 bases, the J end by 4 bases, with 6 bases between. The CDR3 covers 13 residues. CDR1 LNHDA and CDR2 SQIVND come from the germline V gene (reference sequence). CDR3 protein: CASSISSYNEQFF. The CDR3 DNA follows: TGTGCCAGTAGTATATCCTCGTACAATGAGCAGTTCTTC.

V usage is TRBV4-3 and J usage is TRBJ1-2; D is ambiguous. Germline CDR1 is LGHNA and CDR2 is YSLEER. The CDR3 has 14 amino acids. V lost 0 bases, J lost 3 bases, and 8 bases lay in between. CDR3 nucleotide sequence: TGCGCCAGCAGCCAAGATGGTTTGGACTATGGCTACACCTTC. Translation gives CASSQDGLDYGYTF.

Here the CDR3 DNA reads TGTGCCAGCGGGATTACGGGACAGGGGGACCAGCCCCAGCATTTT. The encoded protein is CASGITGQGDQPQHF. The rearrangement uses TRBV27 and TRBJ1-5, with 11 nucleotides matching TRBD1. V shed 8 bases, J shed 7 bases, and the junction held 10 bases outside the gene matches. Germline assignment: CDR1 MNHEY and CDR2 SMNVEV (reference sequence). This CDR3 contains 15 residues.

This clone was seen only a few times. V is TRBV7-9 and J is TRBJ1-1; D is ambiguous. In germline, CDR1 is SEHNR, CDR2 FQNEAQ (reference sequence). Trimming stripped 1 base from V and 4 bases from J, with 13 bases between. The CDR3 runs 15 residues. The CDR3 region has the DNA TGTGCCAGCAGCTTAGGCGGTGGGGTTGGCACTGAAGCTTTCTTT. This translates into CASSLGGGVGTEAFF. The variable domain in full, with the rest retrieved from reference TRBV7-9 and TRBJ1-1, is DTGVSQNPRHKITKRGQNVTFRCDPISEHNRLYWYRQTLGQGPEFLTYFQNEAQLEKSRLLSDRFSAERPKGSFSTLEIQRTEQGDSAMYLCASSLGGGVGTEAFFGQGTRLTVV.

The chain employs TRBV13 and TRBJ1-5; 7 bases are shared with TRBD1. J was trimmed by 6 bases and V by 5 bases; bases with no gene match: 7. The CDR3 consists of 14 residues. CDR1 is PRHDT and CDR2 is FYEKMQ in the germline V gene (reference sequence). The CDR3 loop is CASSQGQEPQPQHF. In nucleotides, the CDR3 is TGTGCCAGCAGCCAAGGACAGGAGCCTCAGCCCCAGCATTTT. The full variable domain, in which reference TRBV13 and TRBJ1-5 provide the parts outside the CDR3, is AAGVIQSPRHLIKEKRETATLKCYPIPRHDTVYWYQQGPGQDPQFLISFYEKMQSDKGSIPDRFSAQQFSDYHSELNMSSLELGDSALYFCASSQGQEPQPQHFGDGTRLSIL.

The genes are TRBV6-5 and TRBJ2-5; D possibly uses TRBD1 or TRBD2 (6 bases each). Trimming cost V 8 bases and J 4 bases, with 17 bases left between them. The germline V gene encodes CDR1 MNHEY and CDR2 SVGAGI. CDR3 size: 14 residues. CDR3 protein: CASSRPGGGETQYF. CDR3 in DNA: TGTGCCAGCTCCCGGCCCGGGGGCGGAGAGACCCAGTACTTC.

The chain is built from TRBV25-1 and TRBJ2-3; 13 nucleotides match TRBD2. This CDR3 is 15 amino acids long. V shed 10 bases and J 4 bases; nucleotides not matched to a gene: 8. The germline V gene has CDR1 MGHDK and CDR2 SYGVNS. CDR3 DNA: TGTGCCACCGGAACTAGCGGGGGGGCCGCAGATACGCAGTATTTT. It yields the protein CATGTSGGAADTQYF. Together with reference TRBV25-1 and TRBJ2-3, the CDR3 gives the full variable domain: EADIYQTPRYLVIGTGKKITLECSQTMGHDKMYWYQQDPGMELHLIHYSYGVNSTEKGDLSSESTVSRIRTEHFPLTLESARPSHTSQYLCATGTSGGAADTQYFGPGTRLTVL.

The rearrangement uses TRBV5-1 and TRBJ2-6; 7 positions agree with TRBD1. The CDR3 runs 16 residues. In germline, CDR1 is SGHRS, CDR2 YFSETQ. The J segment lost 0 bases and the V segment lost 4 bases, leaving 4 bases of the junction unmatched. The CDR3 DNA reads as TGCGCCAGCAGCATCCGACAGGGCTCTGGGGCCAACGTCCTGACTTTC. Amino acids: CASSIRQGSGANVLTF. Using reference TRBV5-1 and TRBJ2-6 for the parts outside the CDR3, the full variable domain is KAGVTQTPRYLIKTRGQQVTLSCSPISGHRSVSWYQQTPGQGLQFLFEYFSETQRNKGNFPGRFSGRQFSNSRSEMNVSTLELGDSALYLCASSIRQGSGANVLTFGAGSRLTVL.

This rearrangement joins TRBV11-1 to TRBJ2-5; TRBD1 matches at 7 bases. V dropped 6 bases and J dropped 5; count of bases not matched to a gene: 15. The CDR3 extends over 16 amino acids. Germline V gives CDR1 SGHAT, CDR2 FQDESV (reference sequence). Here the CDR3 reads CASSERGQGDFETQYF. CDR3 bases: TGTGCCAGCAGTGAAAGGGGGCAGGGGGATTTCGAGACCCAGTACTTC.

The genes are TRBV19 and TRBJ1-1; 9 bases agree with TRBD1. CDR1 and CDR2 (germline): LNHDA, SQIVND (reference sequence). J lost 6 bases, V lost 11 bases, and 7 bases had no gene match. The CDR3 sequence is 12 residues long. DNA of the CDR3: TGTGCCGTGACAGGGGGTAGCGCTGAAGCTTTCTTT. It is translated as CAVTGGSAEAFF.

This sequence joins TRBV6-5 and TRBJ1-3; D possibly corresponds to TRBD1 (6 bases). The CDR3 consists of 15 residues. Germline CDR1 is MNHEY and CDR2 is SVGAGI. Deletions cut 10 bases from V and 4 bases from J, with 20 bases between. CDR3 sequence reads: CATRGGIESGNTIYF. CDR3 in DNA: TGTGCCACCCGAGGGGGTATTGAATCGGGAAACACCATATATTTT.

CDR3 sequence (DNA): TGTGCCAGCAGCACCCACGCCCGGCTCATTAGCAATCAGCCCCAGCATTTT. This gives the protein CASSTHARLISNQPQHF. The chain has TRBV7-2 and TRBJ1-5; D is undetermined. Germline V gene sequence: CDR1 SGHTA, CDR2 FQGNSA. CDR3 length: 17 amino acids. V was pared by 5 bases and J by 0 bases, with 17 bases between.

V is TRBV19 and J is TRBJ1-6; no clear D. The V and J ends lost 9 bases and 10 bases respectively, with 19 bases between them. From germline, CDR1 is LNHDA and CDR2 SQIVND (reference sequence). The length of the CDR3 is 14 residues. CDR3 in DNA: TGTGCCAGCAACCGTAGGACGAGCGAATCACCCCTCCACTTT. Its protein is CASNRRTSESPLHF.

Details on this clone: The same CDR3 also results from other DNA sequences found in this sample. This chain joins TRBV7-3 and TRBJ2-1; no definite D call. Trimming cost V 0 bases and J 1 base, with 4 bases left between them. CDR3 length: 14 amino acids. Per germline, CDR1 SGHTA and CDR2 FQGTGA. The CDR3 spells CASSLTGSYNEQFF. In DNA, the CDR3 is TGTGCCAGCAGCTTAACCGGTTCCTACAATGAGCAGTTCTTC.

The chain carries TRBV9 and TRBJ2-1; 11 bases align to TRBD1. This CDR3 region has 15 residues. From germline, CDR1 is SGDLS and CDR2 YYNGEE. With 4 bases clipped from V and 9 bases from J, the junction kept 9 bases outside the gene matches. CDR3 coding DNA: TGTGCCAGCAGCTACGGACAGGGGGCGCCCCTTGAGCAGTTCTTC. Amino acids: CASSYGQGAPLEQFF.

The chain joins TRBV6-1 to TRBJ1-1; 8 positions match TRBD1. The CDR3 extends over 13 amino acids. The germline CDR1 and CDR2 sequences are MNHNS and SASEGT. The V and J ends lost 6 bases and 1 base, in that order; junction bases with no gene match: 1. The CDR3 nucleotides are TGTGCCAGCAGCAGGGGGCAGAACACTGAAGCTTTCTTT. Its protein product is CASSRGQNTEAFF.

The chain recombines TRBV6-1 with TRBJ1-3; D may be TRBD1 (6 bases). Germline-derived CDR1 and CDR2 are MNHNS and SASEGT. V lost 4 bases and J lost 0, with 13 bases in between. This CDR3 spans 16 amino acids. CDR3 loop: CASSAQGHNSGNTIYF. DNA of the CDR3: TGTGCCAGCAGTGCCCAGGGACATAACTCTGGAAACACCATATATTTT.